This T cell receptor (beta chain) was identified during a study of blood T cell repertoires in COVID-19. Clones were read by immunoSEQ multiplex PCR, and TCRdb kept only the in-frame ones, dropping some. The table has roughly 200,000 clones, 65% to 85% seen once. CDR3 size: 14 residues. Sequences were obtained from peripheral blood. This chain joins TRBV21-1 and TRBJ1-1; the table names TRBD1, a call not compared with the DNA. TRBV21-1 has pseudogene status. The receptor's source is a man between 35 and 55 years old with active or convalescent COVID-19. The CDR3 here is CASSKEAQYTEAFF. CDR3 nucleotide sequence: TGTGCCAGCAGCAAAGAGGCACAGTACACTGAAGCTTTCTTT.